A single sample gave rise to the 15 T cell receptor beta chains below, sequenced in a study of OX40 agonist ivuxolimab in advanced cancers. Some clones are missing from TCRdb's copy, which holds only in-frame ones; the method was immunoSEQ multiplex PCR. The sample includes 65,000 to 95,000 clones, almost 85% of them seen just once. Sequencing was performed on CD4+ or CD8+ T cells sorted from blood, taken in a trial of the OX40 agonist ivuxolimab. The origin of the receptors is an adult with an advanced solid tumor such as melanoma, head and neck, liver or kidney cancer.

The genes are TRBV19 and TRBJ2-1; 10 bases match TRBD2. V lost 3 bases to trimming and J lost 1 base; unmatched junction nucleotides: 12. The CDR3 is 19 residues long. Per the germline V gene, CDR1 is LNHDA and CDR2 is SQIVND (reference sequence). The DNA of the CDR3 is TGTGCCAGTAGTATTAGCTCTAGCGGGAGATGGGCTTCCTACAATGAGCAGTTCTTC. It encodes CASSISSSGRWASYNEQFF.

This clone was observed a single time. This rearrangement joins TRBV18 to TRBJ1-1; D may be TRBD1 (6 bases). V was cut by 3 bases and J by 4 bases, with 12 bases left in between. There are 14 residues in the CDR3. The germline CDR1 and CDR2 sequences are KGHSH and LQKENI. The CDR3 bases are TGTGCCAGCTCACCCCAACAGGGCGGCACTGAAGCTTTCTTT. Amino acid sequence: CASSPQQGGTEAFF.

V usage is TRBV7-2 and J usage is TRBJ1-2; 8 bases line up with TRBD1. V was pared by 4 bases and J by 4 bases, with 8 bases of the junction left unmatched. In germline, CDR1 is SGHTA, CDR2 FQGNSA. There are 15 residues in the CDR3. The CDR3 DNA reads TGTGCCAGCAGCTCGACAGGGGCCGATACCTATGGCTACACCTTC. Its protein is CASSSTGADTYGYTF.

The chain recombines TRBV11-2 with TRBJ2-1; 8 positions agree with TRBD2. Unmatched junction bases numbered 6, after V lost 4 bases and J lost 7 bases. This CDR3 is 14 amino acids long. From germline, CDR1 is SGHAT and CDR2 FQNNGV. The CDR3 protein is CASSSGGAGNEQFF. For the CDR3, the DNA is TGTGCCAGCAGCTCCGGGGGGGCCGGTAATGAGCAGTTCTTC.

The rearrangement links TRBV7-9 to TRBJ1-3; D is undetermined. V lost 2 bases and J lost 8, with 7 bases in between. There are 12 residues in the CDR3. CDR1 and CDR2 (germline): SEHNR, FQNEAQ (reference sequence). CDR3 in amino acids: CASSLRLDTIYF. The CDR3 DNA follows: TGTGCCAGCAGCTTAAGGTTAGACACCATATATTTT.

The chain links TRBV18 to TRBJ1-1, with TRBD1 matching over 10 bases. Per the germline V gene, CDR1 is KGHSH and CDR2 is LQKENI. This CDR3 is built from 15 residues. V dropped 2 bases and J dropped 1; count of bases not matched to a gene: 1. CDR3: CASSPDRGQNTEAFF. The CDR3 region has the DNA TGTGCCAGCTCACCAGACAGGGGGCAGAACACTGAAGCTTTCTTT. Together with reference TRBV18 and TRBJ1-1, the CDR3 gives the full variable domain: NAGVMQNPRHLVRRRGQEARLRCSPMKGHSHVYWYRQLPEEGLKFMVYLQKENIIDESGMPKERFSAEFPKEGPSILRIQQVVRGDSAAYFCASSPDRGQNTEAFFGQGTRLTVV.

The V call is TRBV11-2, the J call TRBJ2-1; a possible D gene is TRBD1 (5 bases). Germline-derived CDR1 and CDR2 are SGHAT and FQNNGV. CDR3 size: 19 residues. V was shortened by 1 base and J by 0 bases, with 19 bases between the two germline ends. CDR3 region: CASSLGAGIGPSSYNEQFF. CDR3 DNA: TGTGCCAGCAGCTTAGGGGCAGGGATAGGACCGAGCTCCTACAATGAGCAGTTCTTC.

This clone showed up just once. The chain joins TRBV11-2 to TRBJ1-1; D might be TRBD1 (6 bases). The CDR3 runs 15 residues. In germline, CDR1 is SGHAT, CDR2 FQNNGV. The ends were cut back, 7 bases at V and 4 bases at J, with 19 bases in the middle. Written as DNA, the CDR3 is TGTGCCAGCACCCCCTGGGGGGGGCTTGGCACTGAAGCTTTCTTT. This sequence encodes CASTPWGGLGTEAFF.

V gene TRBV15 combines with J gene TRBJ2-5; 9 positions match TRBD1. CDR1 is LNHNV and CDR2 is YYDKDF in the germline V gene (reference sequence). The CDR3 is 16 residues long. The trim removed 0 bases at V and 4 bases at J, leaving 6 bases unmatched. This chain's CDR3 is CATSRDRGQGRETQYF. CDR3 nucleotides: TGTGCCACCAGCAGAGATCGAGGACAGGGGCGAGAGACCCAGTACTTC.

The CDR3 region has the DNA TGTGCCAGCAGTCGCTATACAACTAATGAAAAACTGTTTTTT. Translation: CASSRYTTNEKLFF. The V call is TRBV7-2, the J call TRBJ1-4, with D hard to call. With 6 bases removed from V and 0 bases from J, the gap between germline ends came to 8 bases. This CDR3 is 14 amino acids long. Germline values: CDR1 SGHTA, CDR2 FQGNSA. Together with reference TRBV7-2 and TRBJ1-4, the CDR3 gives the full variable domain: GAGVSQSPSNKVTEKGKDVELRCDPISGHTALYWYRQSLGQGLEFLIYFQGNSAPDKSGLPSDRFSAERTGGSVSTLTIQRTQQEDSAVYLCASSRYTTNEKLFFGSGTQLSVL.

This chain connects TRBV15 to TRBJ1-5, with a possible D match to TRBD1 (6 bases). V lost 3 bases and J 5 bases, leaving 17 bases between the germline ends. The germline CDR1 and CDR2 sequences are LNHNV and YYDKDF (reference sequence). The CDR3 runs to 16 residues. The CDR3 DNA follows: TGTGCCACCAGCAGTCTCTTCGGGACACCCGATCAGCCCCAGCATTTT. It specifies CATSSLFGTPDQPQHF.

The chain recombines TRBV5-1 with TRBJ1-3; D gene unclear. The germline V gene has CDR1 SGHRS and CDR2 YFSETQ. V was cut by 0 bases and J by 9 bases, with 10 bases left in between. The CDR3 runs to 13 residues. Here the CDR3 DNA reads TGCGCCAGCAGCTTGGGACGAGAGGGCACCATATATTTT. Amino acids: CASSLGREGTIYF.

J is TRBJ1-1 and V is TRBV7-8; D unclear. Trimming left V 1 base short and J 4 bases short, with 7 bases between. The germline CDR1 and CDR2 sequences are SGHVS and FQNEAQ. The length of the CDR3 is 13 residues. CDR3 nucleotides: TGTGCCAGCAGCTTAGTTCGGACCACTGAAGCTTTCTTT. Its translation is CASSLVRTTEAFF.

The chain is built from TRBV5-1 and TRBJ2-3; 8 bases are shared with TRBD2. The CDR3 covers 16 residues. V trimming: 0 bases; J trimming: 6 bases; junction bases outside the gene matches: 9. Germline V gives CDR1 SGHRS, CDR2 YFSETQ. The CDR3 protein is CASSLGSAGGSDTQYF. The CDR3 DNA is TGCGCCAGCAGCTTGGGTTCGGCGGGGGGTTCGGATACGCAGTATTTT. The complete variable domain, with remaining parts taken from reference TRBV5-1 and TRBJ2-3, reads KAGVTQTPRYLIKTRGQQVTLSCSPISGHRSVSWYQQTPGQGLQFLFEYFSETQRNKGNFPGRFSGRQFSNSRSEMNVSTLELGDSALYLCASSLGSAGGSDTQYFGPGTRLTVL.

This clone was seen only a few times. The V and J genes are TRBV4-2 and TRBJ2-5; 12 bases fit TRBD2. Germline loops: CDR1 LGHNA, CDR2 YNFKEQ. The CDR3 covers 17 residues. J was trimmed by 1 base and V by 4 bases; bases with no gene match: 7. This CDR3 reads CASSLKTSGRTQETQYF. The CDR3 bases are TGTGCCAGCAGCCTGAAGACTAGCGGGAGAACCCAAGAGACCCAGTACTTC.